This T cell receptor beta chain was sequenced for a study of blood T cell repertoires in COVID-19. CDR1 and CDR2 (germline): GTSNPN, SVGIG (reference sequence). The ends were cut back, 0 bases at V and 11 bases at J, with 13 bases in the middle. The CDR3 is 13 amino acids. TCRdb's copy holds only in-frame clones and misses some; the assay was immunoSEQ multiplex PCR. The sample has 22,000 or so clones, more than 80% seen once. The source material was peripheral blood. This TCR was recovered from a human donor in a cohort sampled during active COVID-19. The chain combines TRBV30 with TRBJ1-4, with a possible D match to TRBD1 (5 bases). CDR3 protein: CAWSVRRDGKLFF. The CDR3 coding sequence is TGTGCCTGGAGTGTACGGCGGGACGGGAAACTGTTTTTT. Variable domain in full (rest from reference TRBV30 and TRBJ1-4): SQTIHQWPATLVQPVGSPLSLECTVEGTSNPNLYWYRQAAGRGLQLLFYSVGIGQISSEVPQNLSASRPQDRQFILSSKKLLLSDSGFYLCAWSVRRDGKLFFGSGTQLSVL.